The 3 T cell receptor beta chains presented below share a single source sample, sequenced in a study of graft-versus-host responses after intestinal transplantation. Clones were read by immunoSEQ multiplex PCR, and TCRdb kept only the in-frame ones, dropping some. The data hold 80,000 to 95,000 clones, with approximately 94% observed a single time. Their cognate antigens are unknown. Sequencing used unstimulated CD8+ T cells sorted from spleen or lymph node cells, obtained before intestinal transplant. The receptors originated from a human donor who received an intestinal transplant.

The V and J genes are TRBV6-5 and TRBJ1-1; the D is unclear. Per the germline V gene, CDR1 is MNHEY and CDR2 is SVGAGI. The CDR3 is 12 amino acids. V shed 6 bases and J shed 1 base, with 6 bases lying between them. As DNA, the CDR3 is TGTGCCAGCAGAAGACAGAACACTGAAGCTTTCTTT. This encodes CASRRQNTEAFF.

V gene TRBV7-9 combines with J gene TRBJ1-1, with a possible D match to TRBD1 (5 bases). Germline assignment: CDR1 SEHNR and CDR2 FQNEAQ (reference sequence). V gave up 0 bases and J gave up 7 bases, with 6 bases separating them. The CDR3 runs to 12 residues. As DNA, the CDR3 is TGTGCCAGCAGCTTAGCGCAGGGTGAAGCTTTCTTT. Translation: CASSLAQGEAFF.

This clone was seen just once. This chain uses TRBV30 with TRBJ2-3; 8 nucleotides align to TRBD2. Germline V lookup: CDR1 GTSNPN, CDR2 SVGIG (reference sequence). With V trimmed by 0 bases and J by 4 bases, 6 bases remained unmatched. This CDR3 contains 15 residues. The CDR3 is CAWSVLGRGADTQYF. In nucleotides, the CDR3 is TGTGCCTGGAGTGTACTCGGGCGGGGGGCAGATACGCAGTATTTT.